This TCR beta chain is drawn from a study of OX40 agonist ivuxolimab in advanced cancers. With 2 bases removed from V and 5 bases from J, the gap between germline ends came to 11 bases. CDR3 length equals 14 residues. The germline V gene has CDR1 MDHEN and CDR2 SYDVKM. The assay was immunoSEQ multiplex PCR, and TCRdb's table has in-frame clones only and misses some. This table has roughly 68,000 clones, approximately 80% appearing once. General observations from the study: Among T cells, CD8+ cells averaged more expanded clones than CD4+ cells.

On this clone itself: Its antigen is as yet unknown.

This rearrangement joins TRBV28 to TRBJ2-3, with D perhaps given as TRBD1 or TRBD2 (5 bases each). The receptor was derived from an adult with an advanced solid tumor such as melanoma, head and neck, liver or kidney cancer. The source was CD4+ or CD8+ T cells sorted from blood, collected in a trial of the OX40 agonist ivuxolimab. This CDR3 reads CASSLVPGRDTQYF. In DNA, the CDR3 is TGTGCCAGCAGTTTAGTCCCGGGGCGAGATACGCAGTATTTT.